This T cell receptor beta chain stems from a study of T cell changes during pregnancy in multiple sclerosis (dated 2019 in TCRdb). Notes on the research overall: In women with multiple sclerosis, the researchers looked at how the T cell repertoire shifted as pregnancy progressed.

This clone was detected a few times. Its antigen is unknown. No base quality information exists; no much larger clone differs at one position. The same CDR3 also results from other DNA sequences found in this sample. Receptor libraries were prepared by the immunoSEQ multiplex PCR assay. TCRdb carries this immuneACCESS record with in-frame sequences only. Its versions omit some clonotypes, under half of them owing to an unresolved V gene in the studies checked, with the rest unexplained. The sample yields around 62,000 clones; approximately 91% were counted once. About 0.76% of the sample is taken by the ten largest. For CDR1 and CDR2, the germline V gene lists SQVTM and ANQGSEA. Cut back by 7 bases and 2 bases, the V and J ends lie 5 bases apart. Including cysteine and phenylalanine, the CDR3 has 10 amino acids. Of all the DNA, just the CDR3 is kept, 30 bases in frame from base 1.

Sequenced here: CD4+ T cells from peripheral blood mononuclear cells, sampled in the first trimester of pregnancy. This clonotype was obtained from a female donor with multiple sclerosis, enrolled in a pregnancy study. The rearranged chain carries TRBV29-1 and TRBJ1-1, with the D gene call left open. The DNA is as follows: TGCAGCGCCCTTAACACTGAAGCTTTCTTT. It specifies CSALNTEAFF.